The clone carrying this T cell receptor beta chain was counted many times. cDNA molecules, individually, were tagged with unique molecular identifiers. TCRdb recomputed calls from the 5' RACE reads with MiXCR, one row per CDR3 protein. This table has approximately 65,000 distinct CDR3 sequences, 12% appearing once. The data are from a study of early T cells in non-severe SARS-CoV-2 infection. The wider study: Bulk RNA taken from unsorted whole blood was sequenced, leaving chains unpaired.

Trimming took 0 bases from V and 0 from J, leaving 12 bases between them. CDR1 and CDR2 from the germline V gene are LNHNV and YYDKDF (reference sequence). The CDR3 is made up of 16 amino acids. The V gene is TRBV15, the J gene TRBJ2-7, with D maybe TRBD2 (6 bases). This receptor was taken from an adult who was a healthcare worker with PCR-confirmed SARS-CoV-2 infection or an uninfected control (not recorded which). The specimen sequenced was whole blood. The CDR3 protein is CATSRDPAGYSYEQYF. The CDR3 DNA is TGTGCCACCAGCAGAGATCCTGCGGGGTACTCCTACGAGCAGTACTTC.